This T cell receptor (beta chain) was identified during a study of T cell clones after liver transplantation. Whole-study results and caveats: Low donor cell numbers restricted donor-reactive repertoire measurement in two subjects.

Produced via immunoSEQ multiplex PCR; TCRdb's table is partial and in-frame only. The data show about 9,200 clones, roughly 80% seen once. In regard to this clone: Its target is unknown. The germline gene is not matched at one end of the junction; a read error may be the cause.

Here the sequenced sample was CD8+ T cells from blood, taken at the 22-month timepoint. This TCR came from a human patient who received a liver transplant. The graft donor may account for some of the T cells.

This CDR3 is CASSPDNSYEQYF. The CDR3 DNA sequence: TGCGCCAGCAGCCCCGACAACTCCTACGAGCAGTACTTC. The chain couples TRBV11-2 to TRBJ2-7; no reliable D call. CDR1 and CDR2 (germline): SGHAT, FQNNGV. The CDR3 length is 13 residues.